This T cell receptor (beta chain) was sequenced in a study of blood T cell repertoires in COVID-19. The wider study: PBMCs, B-cell-depleted T cells, or T cells were the source of the cDNA or gDNA that made up the material.

Original methodology: How many nucleated cells were present was estimated from reference gene primer amplification. Data came from immunoSEQ multiplex PCR; TCRdb stores just in-frame clones and leaves some out. V, J and clone size are taken as reported in that table, and D and trimming were inferred from the DNA itself. The sample includes fewer than 100,000 clones, almost 85% of them seen just once. Seattle participants joined during active infection and were tracked over time. Trimming took 0 bases from V and 7 from J, leaving 11 bases between them. CDR3 length: 13 amino acids. Germline lookup yields CDR1 SGDLS and CDR2 YYNGEE.

J is TRBJ2-7 and V is TRBV9; tentatively, D is TRBD2 (5 bases). Sequences were obtained from peripheral blood. The clonotype was recovered from a man over 45 with COVID-19, enrolled during active disease. Here the CDR3 DNA reads TGTGCCAGCAGCGTAGGGGAAAGGAGGGAGCAGTACTTC. It translates to CASSVGERREQYF. The full variable domain, completed using reference TRBV9 and TRBJ2-7, is DSGVTQTPKHLITATGQRVTLRCSPRSGDLSVYWYQQSLDQGLQFLIQYYNGEERAKGNILERFSAQQFPDLHSELNLSSLELGDSALYFCASSVGERREQYFGPGTRLTVT.